Below, 28 T cell receptor beta chains from the same sample are listed, as sequenced in a study of early stage breast cancer tumors. Assay used: immunoSEQ multiplex PCR; TCRdb lists only in-frame clones, some missing. This table has tens of thousands of clones, more than 65% appearing once. Sequencing was performed on blood. The receptors were sampled from a person aged 35-50 years with breast cancer.

The chain is built from TRBV7-8 and TRBJ2-2, with D perhaps TRBD1 or TRBD2 (5 bases each). V was shortened by 1 base and J by 3 bases, with 12 bases between the two germline ends. This CDR3 region has 16 residues. Germline CDR1 reads SGHVS; CDR2 reads FQNEAQ. The CDR3 DNA is TGTGCCAGCAGCTTAGTGGCAGGGAGAGACACCGGGGAGCTGTTTTTT. It translates to CASSLVAGRDTGELFF.

This sequence joins TRBV12-5 and TRBJ2-7; a possible D gene is TRBD2 (6 bases). V lost 7 bases and J lost 6, with 28 bases in between. The length of the CDR3 is 17 residues. Germline CDR1 LGHNT, CDR2 FRNRAP. In DNA form, the CDR3 reads TGTGCTAGTGCCGCAACTTCCGGGACTCGAAGAGGGGCCGAGCAGTACTTC. Translated: CASAATSGTRRGAEQYF.

The chain links TRBV30 to TRBJ2-7, with no clear D. The length of the CDR3 is 12 residues. Deletions cut 5 bases from V and 5 bases from J, with 13 bases between. Germline-derived CDR1 and CDR2 are GTSNPN and SVGIG (reference sequence). CDR3 region: CAWRARFDEQYF. In nucleotides, the CDR3 is TGTGCCTGGCGCGCGAGATTCGACGAGCAGTACTTC.

CDR3 nucleotide sequence: TGCAGCGTTTCCAGTTCAGGGGGGGATCAGCCCCAGCATTTT. It translates to CSVSSSGGDQPQHF. The J gene is TRBJ1-5, the V gene TRBV29-1; TRBD1 aligns across 7 bases. CDR1 is SQVTM, CDR2 ANQGSEA, per germline. Trimming at V came to 5 bases and at J to 5 bases, leaving 9 bases not matched to a gene. This CDR3 has 14 amino acids.

This sequence joins TRBV29-1 and TRBJ2-7, with a weak D call TRBD2 (7 bases). V shed 5 bases and J shed 4 bases, with 18 bases lying between them. The germline CDR1 and CDR2 sequences are SQVTM and ANQGSEA. This CDR3 comprises 14 residues. The CDR3 loop reads CSVSTPRGGYEQYF. CDR3 in DNA: TGCAGCGTTTCCACTCCGAGGGGGGGATACGAGCAGTACTTC.

This clone was counted only a few times. The V gene is TRBV18, the J gene TRBJ2-2, with TRBD1 matching 7 bases. Germline CDR1 and CDR2: KGHSH and LQKENI. The CDR3 is 16 residues long. V was pared by 4 bases and J by 6 bases, with 11 bases of the junction left unmatched. CDR3 nucleotide sequence: TGTGCCAGCTCACGAAGACAGGGAAGTGGGTCCGGGGAGCTGTTTTTT. Protein: CASSRRQGSGSGELFF.

The V gene is TRBV9, the J gene TRBJ2-1; either TRBD1 or TRBD2 may supply D (5 bases each). Germline V gives CDR1 SGDLS, CDR2 YYNGEE. This CDR3 has 14 amino acids. Trimming stripped 1 base from V and 9 bases from J, with 14 bases between. CDR3 protein: CASSVRGIEGEQFF. The DNA for the CDR3 is TGTGCCAGCAGCGTAAGGGGAATAGAGGGTGAGCAGTTCTTC.

The DNA of the CDR3 is TGTGCCAGCAGCTTTGGGGAAAGGGTTCGGCGGGGGCAGTTCTTC. Residues: CASSFGERVRRGQFF. The chain joins TRBV11-2 to TRBJ2-1, with a tentative D call TRBD2 (6 bases). Trimming cost V 3 bases and J 12 bases, with 21 bases left between them. Looked up from germline, CDR1 is SGHAT and CDR2 is FQNNGV. The CDR3 loop spans 15 amino acids.

In DNA form, the CDR3 reads TGCAGTGCTACGCTTACAGATACGCAGTATTTT. This codes for CSATLTDTQYF. The V call is TRBV20-1, the J call TRBJ2-3; no definite D call. Germline V CDR1 and CDR2: DFQATT, SNEGSKA (reference sequence). V lost 4 bases and J 3 bases, leaving 5 bases between the germline ends. The CDR3 runs to 11 residues.

This chain links TRBV7-9 with TRBJ1-3, with 8 bases matching TRBD1. The ends lost 9 bases at V and 4 bases at J; junction bases unmatched: 8. Germline assignment: CDR1 SEHNR and CDR2 FQNEAQ (reference sequence). The CDR3 has 14 amino acids. The CDR3 protein is CASPGGTGGNTIYF. CDR3 DNA: TGTGCCAGTCCAGGAGGGACAGGAGGAAACACCATATATTTT.

The rearrangement joins TRBV30 to TRBJ1-5; D may be TRBD1 (6 bases). V was shortened by 0 bases and J by 1 base, with 7 bases between the two germline ends. Germline V gives CDR1 GTSNPN, CDR2 SVGIG (reference sequence). This CDR3 is 14 amino acids long. CDR3 loop: CAWSVGGSNQPQHF. For the CDR3, the DNA is TGTGCCTGGAGTGTAGGGGGGAGCAATCAGCCCCAGCATTTT. Combining the CDR3 with reference TRBV30 and TRBJ1-5 gives the whole variable domain SQTIHQWPATLVQPVGSPLSLECTVEGTSNPNLYWYRQAAGRGLQLLFYSVGIGQISSEVPQNLSASRPQDRQFILSSKKLLLSDSGFYLCAWSVGGSNQPQHFGDGTRLSIL.

The J gene is TRBJ2-7, the V gene TRBV18; D ambiguous. V lost 3 bases and J lost 5, with 17 bases in between. The CDR3 is made up of 15 amino acids. Germline V gene sequence: CDR1 KGHSH, CDR2 LQKENI. The CDR3 sequence is CASSPGSSRMDEQYF. In DNA, the CDR3 is TGTGCCAGCTCACCGGGAAGCTCCCGTATGGACGAGCAGTACTTC.

The CDR3 here is CAISESGGGDYGYTF. The CDR3 DNA follows: TGTGCCATCAGTGAGTCGGGGGGCGGTGACTATGGCTACACCTTC. The chain is built from TRBV10-3 and TRBJ1-2, with TRBD1 as a possible D gene (6 bases). Trimming stripped 0 bases from V and 3 bases from J, with 11 bases between. Germline CDR1 and CDR2: ENHRY and SYGVKD. The CDR3 runs 15 residues.

This clone was detected only once. The chain joins TRBV4-1 to TRBJ2-5; D possibly corresponds to TRBD2 (6 bases). With 3 bases removed from V and 4 bases from J, the gap between germline ends came to 18 bases. The CDR3 totals 16 residues. The germline V gene has CDR1 MGHRA and CDR2 YSYEKL. The CDR3 here is CASSQAIASEGETQYF. CDR3 nucleotides: TGCGCCAGCAGCCAGGCTATAGCTAGCGAGGGAGAGACCCAGTACTTC.

This rearrangement joins TRBV4-2 to TRBJ2-3; unclear D gene. The ends were cut back, 0 bases at V and 1 base at J, with 8 bases in the middle. The CDR3 length is 15 residues. Germline V lookup: CDR1 LGHNA, CDR2 YNFKEQ. The CDR3 is CASSQDPIGTDTQYF. CDR3 DNA sequence: TGTGCCAGCAGCCAAGATCCGATCGGCACAGATACGCAGTATTTT.

This clone was recorded a few times. The chain uses TRBV27 and TRBJ2-7; D unresolved. The germline V and J ends were trimmed by 8 bases and 4 bases, with 15 bases remaining between them. Germline CDR1 and CDR2: MNHEY and SMNVEV (reference sequence). This CDR3 has 13 residues. The CDR3 sequence is CASGYYQKYEQYF. CDR3 sequence (DNA): TGTGCCAGCGGTTACTACCAAAAATACGAGCAGTACTTC.

J is TRBJ1-5 and V is TRBV19, with a possible D match to TRBD1 (5 bases). V was cut by 3 bases and J by 0 bases, with 15 bases left in between. Germline CDR1 and CDR2: LNHDA and SQIVND (reference sequence). The CDR3 extends over 17 amino acids. This chain's CDR3 is CASSINTGPYSNQPQHF. CDR3 DNA: TGTGCCAGTAGTATTAATACAGGCCCTTATAGCAATCAGCCCCAGCATTTT.

The chain recombines TRBV19 with TRBJ2-1; D could derive from TRBD1 or TRBD2 (5 bases each). Trimming cost V 5 bases and J 5 bases, with 16 bases left between them. Germline V lookup: CDR1 LNHDA, CDR2 SQIVND (reference sequence). The CDR3 is 15 amino acids. In DNA, the CDR3 is TGTGCCAGTAGTGGCCTAGAGGGGCTTAACAATGAGCAGTTCTTC. Translated: CASSGLEGLNNEQFF. Supplemented by reference TRBV19 and TRBJ2-1, the full variable domain reads DGGITQSPKYLFRKEGQNVTLSCEQNLNHDAMYWYRQDPGQGLRLIYYSQIVNDFQKGDIAEGYSVSREKKESFPLTVTSAQKNPTAFYLCASSGLEGLNNEQFFGPGTRLTVL.

This clone was detected only once. This rearrangement joins TRBV7-8 to TRBJ2-7, with a possible D match to TRBD2 (6 bases). The germline V and J ends were trimmed by 3 bases and 6 bases, with 15 bases remaining between them. This CDR3 region has 14 residues. CDR1 is SGHVS, CDR2 FQNEAQ, per germline. The CDR3 protein is CASSFVRLGREQYF. The CDR3 bases are TGTGCCAGCAGCTTCGTCCGACTAGGTCGCGAGCAGTACTTC.

The chain has TRBV2 and TRBJ1-5, with a weak D call TRBD1 (5 bases). This CDR3 contains 15 residues. Germline V gives CDR1 SNHLY, CDR2 FYNNEI. V was trimmed by 6 bases and J by 4 bases, leaving 16 bases between them. CDR3 DNA: TGTGCCAGCAGCGAGGACATAATGGGAAATCAGCCCCAGCATTTT. Its protein product is CASSEDIMGNQPQHF.

This clone was seen a handful of times. The rearrangement joins TRBV30 to TRBJ2-2; 7 nucleotides match TRBD2. Germline V lookup: CDR1 GTSNPN, CDR2 SVGIG (reference sequence). There are 16 residues in the CDR3. The V and J ends lost 0 bases and 0 bases, in that order; junction bases with no gene match: 4. For the CDR3, the DNA is TGTGCCTGGAGTGTACTAGGACTAGCGAACACCGGGGAGCTGTTTTTT. Translating gives CAWSVLGLANTGELFF.

This clone showed up just once. J is TRBJ1-2 and V is TRBV30; D might be TRBD1 (6 bases). The CDR3 is made up of 12 amino acids. Trimming shortened V by 5 bases and J by 2 bases, and 9 bases separated the two germline ends. Germline CDR1 is GTSNPN and CDR2 is SVGIG (reference sequence). The CDR3: CAWGDRNYGYTF. In DNA form, the CDR3 reads TGTGCCTGGGGAGACAGGAACTATGGCTACACCTTC. The full variable domain, rest sourced from reference TRBV30 and TRBJ1-2, is SQTIHQWPATLVQPVGSPLSLECTVEGTSNPNLYWYRQAAGRGLQLLFYSVGIGQISSEVPQNLSASRPQDRQFILSSKKLLLSDSGFYLCAWGDRNYGYTFGSGTRLTVV.

As DNA, the CDR3 is TGCAGCGTTTTCCTAGCGGGGGGGGATACGCAGTATTTT. The encoded protein is CSVFLAGGDTQYF. The genes are TRBV29-1 and TRBJ2-3; 12 bases map to TRBD2. The CDR3 is made up of 13 amino acids. Germline values: CDR1 SQVTM, CDR2 ANQGSEA. J gave up 6 bases and V 5 bases, and 3 bases lay outside the gene matches.

The chain carries TRBV7-6 and TRBJ2-3; 8 bases agree with TRBD2. This CDR3 contains 14 residues. With 7 bases clipped from V and 4 bases from J, the junction kept 7 bases outside the gene matches. CDR1 and CDR2 from the germline V gene are SGHVS and FNYEAQ. The DNA for the CDR3 is TGTGCCAGCACGGAACTAGCGGCTCCAGATACGCAGTATTTT. Encoded protein: CASTELAAPDTQYF.

This clone was observed once. One end of the junction is discordant with germline, which a read error may explain. The chain joins TRBV7-9 to TRBJ2-2; no firm D call. The germline CDR1 and CDR2 sequences are SEHNR and FQNEAQ (reference sequence). This CDR3 comprises 15 residues. The CDR3 is CASSQEFAYTGELFF. In nucleotides, the CDR3 is TGCGCCAGCAGCCAAGAGTTTGCCTACACCGGGGAGCTGTTTTTT.

Only a few counts were recorded for this clone. This rearrangement joins TRBV7-2 to TRBJ2-7; 7 bases align to TRBD1. The CDR3 is made up of 14 amino acids. Germline CDR1 reads SGHTA; CDR2 reads FQGNSA. V shed 3 bases, J shed 1 base, and the junction held 3 bases outside the gene matches. The DNA of the CDR3 is TGTGCCAGCAGCTTCGGGACAGCTTCCTACGAGCAGTACTTC. Translating it yields CASSFGTASYEQYF. Looking up the rest from reference TRBV7-2 and TRBJ2-7 gives the full variable domain: GAGVSQSPSNKVTEKGKDVELRCDPISGHTALYWYRQSLGQGLEFLIYFQGNSAPDKSGLPSDRFSAERTGGSVSTLTIQRTQQEDSAVYLCASSFGTASYEQYFGPGTRLTVT.

This clone was detected only a few times. The genes are TRBV9 and TRBJ2-7; 8 nucleotides line up with TRBD1. The CDR3 is made up of 12 amino acids. Looked up from germline, CDR1 is SGDLS and CDR2 is YYNGEE. Trimming removed 3 bases from V and 6 bases from J; junction bases left unmatched: 2. CDR3 nucleotides: TGTGCCAGCAGCGGGACAGGGCTCGAGCAGTACTTC. Its translation: CASSGTGLEQYF.

This clone was recorded only once. The CDR3 sequence: CSVVVQGPNQPQHF. The CDR3 DNA sequence: TGCAGCGTTGTCGTTCAGGGGCCTAATCAGCCCCAGCATTTT. V usage is TRBV29-1 and J usage is TRBJ1-5, with a possible D match to TRBD1 (6 bases). Germline V CDR1 and CDR2: SQVTM, ANQGSEA. The length of the CDR3 is 14 residues. V was pared by 4 bases and J by 4 bases, with 14 bases between.